A single sample gave rise to the 6 T cell receptor beta chains below, sequenced in a study of T cells after yellow fever vaccination. MiXCR, run by TCRdb on the 5' RACE reads, gives a single entry per CDR3 protein. The table lists roughly 74,000 distinct CDR3 sequences, more than 5.5% of them singletons. This material consisted of CD8+ T cells sorted from PBMCs, taken about 5 days after the first yellow fever vaccination. These TCRs come from a man aged 18 to 29 who received the YFV17D yellow fever vaccine.

The chain has TRBV5-1 and TRBJ1-5; no firm D call. CDR1 is SGHRS, CDR2 YFSETQ, per germline. V was cut by 1 base and J by 7 bases, with 9 bases left in between. The CDR3 sequence is 13 residues long. The DNA of the CDR3 is TGCGCCAGCAGCTTGAGAGGGTTCCAGCCCCAGCATTTT. Its protein product is CASSLRGFQPQHF. Supplemented by reference TRBV5-1 and TRBJ1-5, the full variable domain reads KAGVTQTPRYLIKTRGQQVTLSCSPISGHRSVSWYQQTPGQGLQFLFEYFSETQRNKGNFPGRFSGRQFSNSRSEMNVSTLELGDSALYLCASSLRGFQPQHFGDGTRLSIL.

The rearrangement joins TRBV7-9 to TRBJ2-5; 7 bases agree with TRBD1. V was clipped by 5 bases and J by 5 bases; unmatched bases: 5. The germline V gene encodes CDR1 SEHNR and CDR2 FQNEAQ (reference sequence). There are 13 residues in the CDR3. The CDR3 coding sequence is TGTGCCAGCAGCCGAGGGGGCGCCGAGACCCAGTACTTC. It encodes CASSRGGAETQYF.

This clonotype was seen many times. The chain recombines TRBV6-1 with TRBJ2-2; D is ambiguous. From germline, CDR1 is MNHNS and CDR2 SASEGT. Trimming pared 6 bases from V and 9 bases from J, leaving 23 bases between. This CDR3 spans 16 amino acids. The CDR3 DNA reads TGTGCCAGCAGCCCAAAGGACCAGAGGCTAATCCGGGAGCTGTTTTTT. It codes for CASSPKDQRLIRELFF.

The chain joins TRBV7-9 to TRBJ2-1; 8 positions match TRBD1. V dropped 6 bases and J dropped 15; count of bases not matched to a gene: 10. This CDR3 comprises 12 residues. Germline V lookup: CDR1 SEHNR, CDR2 FQNEAQ (reference sequence). CDR3 sequence: CASSKDRVGLFF. The CDR3 DNA is TGTGCCAGCAGTAAGGACAGGGTGGGACTGTTCTTC.

This clonotype was recorded a few times. The chain combines TRBV25-1 with TRBJ2-5; perhaps D is TRBD1 or TRBD2 (5 bases each). The CDR3 has 15 residues. V lost 3 bases and J lost 5, with 16 bases in between. Germline V gives CDR1 MGHDK, CDR2 SYGVNS. CDR3 amino acids: CASSDSAGRAETQYF. CDR3 bases: TGTGCCAGCAGTGATTCGGCAGGGCGGGCGGAGACCCAGTACTTC.

This chain uses TRBV7-8 with TRBJ2-7, with 8 positions matching TRBD1. Germline V CDR1 and CDR2: SGHVS, FQNEAQ. V was clipped by 1 base and J by 5 bases; unmatched bases: 7. This CDR3 is built from 15 residues. CDR3 DNA sequence: TGTGCCAGCAGCTTAGGACAGGGGAGCGGCAACGAGCAGTACTTC. Protein sequence: CASSLGQGSGNEQYF.